Below are 10 T cell receptor beta chains sequenced from a single sample in a study of graft-versus-host responses after intestinal transplantation. No antigen has been identified for these receptors. Generated by immunoSEQ multiplex PCR, the TCRdb table keeps only in-frame clones and is missing some. Found here are roughly 120,000 clones, roughly 96% of them singletons; the top ten hold about 3.3%. The sample here was unstimulated CD8+ T cells sorted from spleen or lymph node cells, taken before intestinal transplant. The receptors derive from a human donor who received an intestinal transplant.

The rearrangement links TRBV5-6 to TRBJ2-1; D gene unclear. Trimming left V 7 bases short and J 7 bases short, with 12 bases between. Germline V gene lookup returns CDR1 SGHDT and CDR2 YYEEEE. The CDR3 runs 12 residues. The CDR3 loop reads CASSADGNEQFF. The DNA of the CDR3 is TGTGCCAGCTCAGCTGACGGGAATGAGCAGTTCTTC.

As concerns this clone: This sample also contains other DNA sequences that code for the same CDR3. The rearrangement uses TRBV7-8 and TRBJ1-1; D possibly corresponds to TRBD1 (5 bases). The CDR3 is made up of 13 amino acids. The V gene lost 9 bases and the J gene lost 4 bases, with 15 bases spanning the gap. The germline gives CDR1 SGHVS, CDR2 FQNEAQ. Written as DNA, the CDR3 is TGTGCCAGTAGCCCCCGGGGGGGCACTGAAGCTTTCTTT. Its translation: CASSPRGGTEAFF. The variable domain in full, with the rest retrieved from reference TRBV7-8 and TRBJ1-1, is GAGVSQSPRYKVAKRGQDVALRCDPISGHVSLFWYQQALGQGPEFLTYFQNEAQLDKSGLPSDRFFAERPEGSVSTLKIQRTQQEDSAVYLCASSPRGGTEAFFGQGTRLTVV.

The rearrangement joins TRBV6-5 to TRBJ2-1; D is perhaps TRBD2 (6 bases). This CDR3 spans 15 amino acids. V was clipped by 1 base and J by 7 bases, with 14 bases between them. Germline V CDR1 and CDR2: MNHEY, SVGAGI. The CDR3 DNA reads as TGTGCCAGCAGTTACTTCAACGGGAGCCCGAATGAGCAGTTCTTC. Translation gives CASSYFNGSPNEQFF.

This chain joins TRBV27 and TRBJ2-5; perhaps TRBD2 as D (6 bases). The V and J ends lost 5 bases and 3 bases respectively, with 16 bases between them. Germline V gene data show CDR1 as MNHEY and CDR2 as SMNVEV (reference sequence). The CDR3 spans 15 residues. The CDR3 spells CASSPPGTREETQYF. Written as DNA, the CDR3 is TGTGCCAGCAGTCCACCCGGGACTCGTGAAGAGACCCAGTACTTC.

This CDR3 reads CASSNLERRRKTYGYTF. CDR3 DNA: TGCGCCAGCAGCAATCTTGAAAGACGTCGAAAGACCTATGGCTACACCTTC. The rearrangement joins TRBV4-3 to TRBJ1-2, with unresolved D. This CDR3 is built from 17 residues. The germline V gene encodes CDR1 LGHNA and CDR2 YSLEER. The V and J ends lost 5 bases and 4 bases respectively, with 23 bases between them.

About this clone itself: In the same sample, other DNA sequences code for this CDR3. This sequence joins TRBV9 and TRBJ2-3, with 11 bases matching TRBD2. The CDR3 runs to 15 residues. Germline V gene lookup returns CDR1 SGDLS and CDR2 YYNGEE. With V trimmed by 2 bases and J by 2 bases, 1 base remained unmatched. The CDR3 sequence is CASSVSGRATDTQYF. The CDR3 DNA follows: TGTGCCAGCAGCGTTAGCGGGAGGGCCACAGATACGCAGTATTTT.

The genes are TRBV7-3 and TRBJ2-3; 10 bases are a match to TRBD2. This CDR3 contains 15 residues. The V segment lost 2 bases and the J segment 4 bases; nucleotides outside the gene matches: 3. The germline CDR1 and CDR2 sequences are SGHTA and FQGTGA. In DNA, the CDR3 is TGTGCCAGCAGCTTAGCTAGCGGGAGTCCAGATACGCAGTATTTT. Its translation: CASSLASGSPDTQYF. Supplemented by reference TRBV7-3 and TRBJ2-3, the full variable domain reads GAGVSQTPSNKVTEKGKYVELRCDPISGHTALYWYRQSLGQGPEFLIYFQGTGAADDSGLPNDRFFAVRPEGSVSTLKIQRTERGDSAVYLCASSLASGSPDTQYFGPGTRLTVL.

The chain employs TRBV7-2 and TRBJ2-7; 8 bases are a match to TRBD2. Germline assignment: CDR1 SGHTA and CDR2 FQGNSA. CDR3 length: 14 amino acids. V gave up 4 bases and J gave up 0 bases; unmatched junction bases: 2. As DNA, the CDR3 is TGTGCCAGCAGCTCTGGGACTAGCTCCTACGAGCAGTACTTC. This translates into CASSSGTSSYEQYF.

The chain employs TRBV9 and TRBJ2-1; D assignment may be TRBD1 or TRBD2 (5 bases each). The length of the CDR3 is 14 residues. In germline, CDR1 is SGDLS, CDR2 YYNGEE. V dropped 4 bases and J dropped 4 bases, with 12 bases sitting between them. CDR3 sequence (DNA): TGTGCCAGCAGCCGAGGGGAAACTTACAATGAGCAGTTCTTC. This translates into CASSRGETYNEQFF.

V usage is TRBV27 and J usage is TRBJ2-7, with 11 positions matching TRBD1. The CDR3 is made up of 14 amino acids. Germline V lookup: CDR1 MNHEY, CDR2 SMNVEV (reference sequence). V gave up 4 bases and J gave up 3 bases; unmatched junction bases: 2. The CDR3 loop is CASSSGTGGYEQYF. The CDR3 region has the DNA TGTGCCAGCAGTTCTGGGACAGGGGGCTACGAGCAGTACTTC.